This T cell receptor beta chain came from a study of blood T cell repertoires in COVID-19. Study summary: Sites across the United States, Italy and Spain contributed samples from acute and convalescent COVID-19.

Germline V lookup: CDR1 MGHDK, CDR2 SYGVNS. Losses at the gene ends were 5 bases for V and 0 bases for J; bases not matched to a gene: 7. This CDR3 region has 16 residues. How the authors handled the data: Nucleated cell number was recorded as an estimate derived from reference gene primer amplification. Libraries were prepared by immunoSEQ multiplex PCR; TCRdb keeps only in-frame clonotypes and omits some of them. D and trimming come from the DNA, and the V and J calls and clone size come from that table. The repertoire holds some 97,000 clones, around four fifths seen once, with about an eighth in the top ten. In its sample, this clone was seen once.

This rearrangement joins TRBV25-1 to TRBJ1-3, with 7 bases fitting TRBD1. The sequence was collected from a man aged 50-60 years with active or convalescent COVID-19. Sequenced material: peripheral blood. This CDR3 is CASSLQGILSGNTIYF. CDR3 nucleotides: TGTGCCAGCAGTTTACAGGGGATTCTCTCTGGAAACACCATATATTTT.